This T cell receptor (beta chain) was captured in a study of T cell responses to AZD1222 COVID-19 vaccine. Points on this clone: What it recognizes is unknown.

Whole-study findings and limits: Mapped onto spike, vaccine-associated CD4 TCRs spanned it and were dominant at 160-218 and 743-854. Clonal diversity was possibly underestimated, and the donors were mostly white British, with more females.

The assay was immunoSEQ multiplex PCR, and TCRdb's table has in-frame clones only and misses some. Of about 140,000 clones in the sample, roughly 92% were seen once. CDR3 length: 15 residues. Deletions cut 2 bases from V and 2 bases from J, with 12 bases between. Germline V gene data show CDR1 as MNHEY and CDR2 as SVGEGT. This clonotype was obtained from an adult who received the AZD1222 COVID-19 vaccine. The starting material was peripheral blood, obtained 28 days after the second AZD1222 dose. The V and J genes are TRBV6-2 or TRBV6-3 and TRBJ1-1, with D tentatively TRBD1 (6 bases). The CDR3 nucleotides are TGTGCCAGCAGTTACAGCCCGGGGGCCAACACTGAAGCTTTCTTT. It encodes CASSYSPGANTEAFF.